These 14 T cell receptor beta chains were sequenced from one sample in a study of regulatory T cells in long-lasting Graves disease. With iRepertoire HTBI primers and Arm-PCR of CDR3 regions, TCR beta libraries were built. TCRdb analysed the multiplex PCR reads with MiXCR anew, one entry per CDR3 protein. The sample lists approximately 350,000 distinct CDR3 sequences; 12% were seen once. Time point noted: newly diagnosed GD, antithyroid drugs for less than 3 months. The TCR library was made from RNA that had been extracted from PBMCs in TRIzol. This sample was shared with a second study, whose subject was T cells in Graves' hyperthyroidism and ophthalmopathy.

Sequenced material: peripheral blood mononuclear cells (PBMCs), taken at new diagnosis, from a patient treated with antithyroid drugs. These receptors were collected from a woman aged 18-30 years with Graves disease.

With regard to this clonotype: Just one base apart from a much larger clone, this may be a read error. The chain has TRBV28 and TRBJ2-6; D assignment may be TRBD1 or TRBD2 (6 bases each). Deletions cut 3 bases from V and 0 bases from J, with 21 bases between. CDR3 length: 20 residues. Germline V gene lookup returns CDR1 MDHEN and CDR2 SYDVKM. The CDR3 region is CASSFSVRSPGASGANVLTF. In nucleotides, the CDR3 is TGTGCCAGCAGTTTCAGCGTTAGGTCCCCGGGGGCCTCTGGGGCCAACGTCCTGACTTTC.

This clonotype was recorded at least ten times. The chain has TRBV27 and TRBJ2-2; D perhaps matches TRBD2 (5 bases). The CDR3 has 15 amino acids. Between the trimmed V and J ends, which lost 0 bases and 10 bases, there was a span of 15 bases. Germline V gene lookup returns CDR1 MNHEY and CDR2 SMNVEV (reference sequence). CDR3: CASSLSGPTSVELFF. CDR3 nucleotides: TGTGCCAGCAGTTTATCTGGTCCTACTAGTGTGGAGCTGTTTTTT.

This clonotype was seen many times. The chain employs TRBV4-1 and TRBJ1-1; tentative D call: TRBD1 (5 bases). CDR1 and CDR2 (germline): MGHRA, YSYEKL. V was clipped by 0 bases and J by 5 bases, with 16 bases between them. The CDR3 spans 16 residues. In nucleotides, the CDR3 is TGCGCCAGCAGCCAAGATCGGGGCAGGGAGGGAACTGAAGCTTTCTTT. Translating it yields CASSQDRGREGTEAFF.

This clonotype was seen ten or more times. The CDR3 sequence: CSANPGLADVEQYF. The CDR3 DNA follows: TGCAGTGCGAACCCGGGACTAGCGGACGTCGAGCAGTACTTC. The chain carries TRBV20-1 and TRBJ2-7; 11 bases are a match to TRBD2. With 6 bases clipped from V and 6 bases from J, the junction kept 10 bases outside the gene matches. In germline, CDR1 is DFQATT, CDR2 SNEGSKA (reference sequence). The CDR3 runs 14 residues.

This clonotype was observed many times. The chain combines TRBV5-1 with TRBJ2-3; 9 nucleotides align to TRBD2. The CDR3 runs 17 residues. Unmatched junction bases numbered 12, after V lost 1 base and J lost 6 bases. Germline CDR1 reads SGHRS; CDR2 reads YFSETQ. The CDR3 coding sequence is TGCGCCAGCAGCTTGATACTAGCGGGTGCTAACGGGGATACGCAGTATTTT. This sequence encodes CASSLILAGANGDTQYF.

In its sample, this clonotype was seen a few times. The V and J genes are TRBV12-3 or TRBV12-4 and TRBJ1-2, with TRBD1 matching 8 bases. Germline trimming cut 6 bases from V and 4 bases from J; bases unmatched to any gene: 10. The CDR3 covers 15 residues. The CDR3 region has the DNA TGTGCCAGCAGCCAAGGACAGGGCCTGGGCTATGGCTACACCTTC. Its protein is CASSQGQGLGYGYTF.

This clonotype has at least ten counts. The rearrangement uses TRBV20-1 and TRBJ2-5; no firm D call. Deletions cut 5 bases from V and 4 bases from J, with 11 bases between. This CDR3 is built from 12 residues. Germline loops: CDR1 DFQATT, CDR2 SNEGSKA (reference sequence). The DNA of the CDR3 is TGCAGTGCTTTTCTCCCGGGAGAGACCCAGTACTTC. Translation: CSAFLPGETQYF.

This clonotype was recorded a few times. The V call is TRBV27, the J call TRBJ2-4; perhaps D is TRBD1 or TRBD2 (5 bases each). Germline CDR1 MNHEY, CDR2 SMNVEV (reference sequence). The CDR3 sequence is 14 residues long. Trimming removed 6 bases at V and 5 bases at J, with 14 bases between. The CDR3 nucleotides read TGTGCCAGCAGCCGAGGGGCAGCACAAAACATTCAGTACTTC. Protein sequence: CASSRGAAQNIQYF.

This clonotype came up many times. V usage is TRBV4-3 and J usage is TRBJ2-2; 7 positions agree with TRBD1. Germline V gives CDR1 LGHNA, CDR2 YSLEER. V trimming: 0 bases; J trimming: 2 bases; junction bases outside the gene matches: 12. The CDR3 covers 19 residues. Written as DNA, the CDR3 is TGCGCCAGCAGCCAAGATGCAATCGAGGGGGCGACCAACACCGGGGAGCTGTTTTTT. It is translated as CASSQDAIEGATNTGELFF.

In regard to this clonotype: This likely traces to a read error, being one base from a far larger clone. The V call is TRBV11-2, the J call TRBJ2-7; 7 bases fit TRBD2. The CDR3 is 16 residues long. Germline values: CDR1 SGHAT, CDR2 FQNNGV. V gave up 5 bases and J gave up 7 bases; unmatched junction bases: 17. CDR3 sequence reads: CASSPRSGLADNEQYF. CDR3 in DNA: TGTGCCAGCAGCCCCAGAAGTGGTCTAGCGGACAATGAGCAGTACTTC.

This clonotype showed up many times. V gene TRBV7-9 combines with J gene TRBJ1-5; D unclear. This CDR3 is 13 amino acids long. Germline CDR1 SEHNR, CDR2 FQNEAQ (reference sequence). V lost 4 bases and J lost 4, with 8 bases in between. As DNA, the CDR3 is TGTGCCAGCAGCTCCACAGAAAATCAGCCCCAGCATTTT. This codes for CASSSTENQPQHF.

This clonotype was detected many times. The chain is built from TRBV12-3 or TRBV12-4 and TRBJ1-1; the match to TRBD1 covers 8 bases. The V and J ends lost 6 bases and 10 bases, in that order; junction bases with no gene match: 10. This CDR3 region has 13 residues. The DNA of the CDR3 is TGTGCCAGCAGATGGACAGGGCGGAAGAGAGCTTTCTTT. It yields the protein CASRWTGRKRAFF.

This clonotype was seen at least ten times. The chain is built from TRBV20-1 and TRBJ2-7; perhaps D is TRBD1 or TRBD2 (6 bases each). This CDR3 region has 13 residues. The ends were cut back, 6 bases at V and 0 bases at J, with 12 bases in the middle. Germline V gene lookup returns CDR1 DFQATT and CDR2 SNEGSKA (reference sequence). DNA of the CDR3: TGCAGTGCCCGCGGGACAAACTCCTACGAGCAGTACTTC. This encodes CSARGTNSYEQYF.

This clonotype has at least ten counts. The CDR3 reads CASSLQSGANVLTF. CDR3 nucleotide sequence: TGTGCCAGCAGCTTGCAATCTGGGGCCAACGTCCTGACTTTC. This chain connects TRBV11-2 to TRBJ2-6; no firm D call. Trimming removed 3 bases at V and 1 base at J, with 4 bases between. The CDR3 runs to 14 residues. Looked up from germline, CDR1 is SGHAT and CDR2 is FQNNGV.